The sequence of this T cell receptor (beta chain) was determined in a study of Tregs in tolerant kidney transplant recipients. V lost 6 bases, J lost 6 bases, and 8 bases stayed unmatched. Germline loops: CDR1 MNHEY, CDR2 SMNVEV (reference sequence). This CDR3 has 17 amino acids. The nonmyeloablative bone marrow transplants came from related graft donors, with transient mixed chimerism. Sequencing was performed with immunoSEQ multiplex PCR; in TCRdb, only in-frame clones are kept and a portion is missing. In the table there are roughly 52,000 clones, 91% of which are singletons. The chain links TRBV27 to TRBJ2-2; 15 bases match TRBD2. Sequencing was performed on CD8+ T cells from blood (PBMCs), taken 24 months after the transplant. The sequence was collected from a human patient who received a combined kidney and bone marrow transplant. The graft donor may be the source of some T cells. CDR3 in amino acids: CASSRGLAGGPSGELFF. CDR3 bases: TGTGCCAGCAGCCGAGGACTAGCGGGAGGGCCGTCCGGGGAGCTGTTTTTT.